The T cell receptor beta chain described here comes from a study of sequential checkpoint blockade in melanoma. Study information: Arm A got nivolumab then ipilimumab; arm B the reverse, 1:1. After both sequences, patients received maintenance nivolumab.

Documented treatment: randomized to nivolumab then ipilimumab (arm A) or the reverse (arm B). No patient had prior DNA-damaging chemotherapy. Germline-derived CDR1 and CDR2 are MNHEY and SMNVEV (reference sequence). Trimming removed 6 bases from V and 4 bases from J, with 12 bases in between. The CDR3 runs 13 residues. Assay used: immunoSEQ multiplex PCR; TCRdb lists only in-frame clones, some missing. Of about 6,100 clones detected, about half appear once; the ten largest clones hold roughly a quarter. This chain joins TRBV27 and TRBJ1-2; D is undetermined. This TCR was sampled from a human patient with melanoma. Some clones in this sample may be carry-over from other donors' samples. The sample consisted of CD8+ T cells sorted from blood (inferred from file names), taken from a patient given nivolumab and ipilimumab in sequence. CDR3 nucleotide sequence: TGTGCCAGCAGGGATCCGGGGAGCTATGGCTACACCTTC. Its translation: CASRDPGSYGYTF.